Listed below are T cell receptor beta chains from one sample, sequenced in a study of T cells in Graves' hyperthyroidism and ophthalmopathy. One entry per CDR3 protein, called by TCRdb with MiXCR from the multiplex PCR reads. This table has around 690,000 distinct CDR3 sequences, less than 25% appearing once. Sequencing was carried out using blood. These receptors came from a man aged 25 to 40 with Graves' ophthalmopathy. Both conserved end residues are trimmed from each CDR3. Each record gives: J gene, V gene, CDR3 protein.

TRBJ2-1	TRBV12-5	ASALNGRAYEQF
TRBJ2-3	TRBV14	ASSQRRLAGITDTQY
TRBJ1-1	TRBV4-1	ASSQGSGPVVEAF
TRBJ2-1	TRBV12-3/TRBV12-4	ASSFGGRIEF
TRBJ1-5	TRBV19	ASSRGFDRAGVQPQH
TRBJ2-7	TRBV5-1	ASSLQGEGYEQY
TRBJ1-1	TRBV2	ASMWGGQGTEAF
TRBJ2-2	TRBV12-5	ASGLQQTGELF
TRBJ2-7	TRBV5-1	ASSLGGLAGDEQY
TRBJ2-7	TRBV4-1	ASSQDLPGPYEQY
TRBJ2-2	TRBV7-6	ASSLGSAGATGELF
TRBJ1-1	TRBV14	ASSPWDSSAF
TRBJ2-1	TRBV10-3	AISSGTGAYNEQF
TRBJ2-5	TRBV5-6	ASSPSGLAGTQETQY
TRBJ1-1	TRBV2	ASEQGENTEAF
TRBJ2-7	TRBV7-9	ATDVPGRKSYEQY
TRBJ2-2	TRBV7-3	ASSLVGGPGGELF
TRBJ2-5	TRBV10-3	AISESSVQETQY
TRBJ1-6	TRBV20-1	SAIDGSSPLH
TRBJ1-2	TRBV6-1	ASQGWGEGLNYGYT
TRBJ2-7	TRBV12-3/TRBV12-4	ASSFQGFGYEQY
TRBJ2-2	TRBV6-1	ASSRRTGNTGELF
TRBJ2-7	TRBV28	ASSLTSGGTSSYEQY
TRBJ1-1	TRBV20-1	SARLPLDMNTEAF